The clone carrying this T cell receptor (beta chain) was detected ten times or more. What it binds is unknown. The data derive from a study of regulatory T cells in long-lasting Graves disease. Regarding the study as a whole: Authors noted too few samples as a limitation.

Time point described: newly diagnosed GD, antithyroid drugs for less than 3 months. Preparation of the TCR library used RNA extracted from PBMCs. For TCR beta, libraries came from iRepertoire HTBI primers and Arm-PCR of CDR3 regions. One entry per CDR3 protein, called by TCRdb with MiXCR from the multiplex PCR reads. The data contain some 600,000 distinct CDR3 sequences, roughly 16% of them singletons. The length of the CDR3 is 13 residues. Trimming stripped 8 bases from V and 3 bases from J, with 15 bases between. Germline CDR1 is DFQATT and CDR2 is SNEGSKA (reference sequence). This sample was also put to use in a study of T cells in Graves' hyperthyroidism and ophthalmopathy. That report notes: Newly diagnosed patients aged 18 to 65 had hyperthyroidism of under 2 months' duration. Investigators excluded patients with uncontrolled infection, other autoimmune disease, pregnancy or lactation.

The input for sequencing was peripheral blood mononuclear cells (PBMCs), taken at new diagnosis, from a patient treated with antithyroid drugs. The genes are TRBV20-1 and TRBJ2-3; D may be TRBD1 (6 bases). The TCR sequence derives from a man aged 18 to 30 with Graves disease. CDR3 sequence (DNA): TGCAGTCTAGAGAGGGGGAAGACAGATACGCAGTATTTT. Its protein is CSLERGKTDTQYF.